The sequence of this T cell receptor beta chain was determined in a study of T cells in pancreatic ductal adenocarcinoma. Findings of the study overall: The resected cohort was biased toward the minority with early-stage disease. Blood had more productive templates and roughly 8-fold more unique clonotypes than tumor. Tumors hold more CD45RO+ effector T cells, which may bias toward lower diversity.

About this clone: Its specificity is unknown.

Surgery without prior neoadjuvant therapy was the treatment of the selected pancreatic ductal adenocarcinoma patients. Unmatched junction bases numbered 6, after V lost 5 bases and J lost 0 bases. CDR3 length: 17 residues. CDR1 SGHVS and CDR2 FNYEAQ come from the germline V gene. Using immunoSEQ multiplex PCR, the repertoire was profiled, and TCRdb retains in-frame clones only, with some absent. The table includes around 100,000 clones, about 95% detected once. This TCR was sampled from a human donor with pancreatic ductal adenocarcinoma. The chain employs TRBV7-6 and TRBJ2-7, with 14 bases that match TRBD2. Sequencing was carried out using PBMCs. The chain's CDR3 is CASSQTSGRVSSYEQYF. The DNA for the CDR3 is TGTGCCAGCAGCCAGACTAGCGGGAGGGTTAGCTCCTACGAGCAGTACTTC.